Shown below are 4 T cell receptor beta chains from a single sample sequenced in a study of cytomegalovirus exposure and HLA in healthy donors. PCR primers comprised 60 Vbeta and 13 Jbeta primers. Assay: immunoSEQ multiplex PCR; the TCRdb copy retains only in-frame clones and omits some. The data show approximately 90,000 clones, roughly three quarters seen once. The sequencing input was PBMCs. The receptors come from a man younger than 40 in good health and CMV-seronegative.

This chain joins TRBV10-3 and TRBJ2-7; 7 bases agree with TRBD2. The CDR3 covers 14 residues. From germline, CDR1 is ENHRY and CDR2 SYGVKD. V was clipped by 10 bases and J by 2 bases; unmatched bases: 11. CDR3 in amino acids: CATKREGIAYEQYF. For the CDR3, the DNA is TGTGCCACCAAGAGGGAGGGGATAGCCTACGAGCAGTACTTC.

This chain connects TRBV4-2 to TRBJ2-5; 7 positions agree with TRBD1. The junction had 15 bases not matched to a gene; V was cut back by 4 bases and J by 4 bases. This CDR3 spans 17 amino acids. Germline values: CDR1 LGHNA, CDR2 YNFKEQ. CDR3 region: CASSLSPDREFLETQYF. CDR3 bases: TGTGCCAGCAGCCTATCCCCCGACAGGGAATTTTTAGAGACCCAGTACTTC.

The CDR3, as DNA: TGTGCCAGCAGCTTAGGAGGGATCCTCAATCAGCCCCAGCATTTT. Protein: CASSLGGILNQPQHF. The rearrangement joins TRBV11-2 to TRBJ1-5; D call uncertain. CDR1 SGHAT and CDR2 FQNNGV come from the germline V gene. The V end was cut by 1 base, the J end by 3 bases, with 10 bases between. The CDR3 is 15 amino acids.

The chain recombines TRBV7-9 with TRBJ1-5; 7 nucleotides agree with TRBD1. Germline V CDR1 and CDR2: SEHNR, FQNEAQ (reference sequence). Losses at the gene ends were 1 base for V and 3 bases for J; bases not matched to a gene: 3. This CDR3 is built from 15 residues. Here the CDR3 DNA reads TGTGCCAGCAGCTTAGGGGACAGACACAATCAGCCCCAGCATTTT. Translated, it gives CASSLGDRHNQPQHF.